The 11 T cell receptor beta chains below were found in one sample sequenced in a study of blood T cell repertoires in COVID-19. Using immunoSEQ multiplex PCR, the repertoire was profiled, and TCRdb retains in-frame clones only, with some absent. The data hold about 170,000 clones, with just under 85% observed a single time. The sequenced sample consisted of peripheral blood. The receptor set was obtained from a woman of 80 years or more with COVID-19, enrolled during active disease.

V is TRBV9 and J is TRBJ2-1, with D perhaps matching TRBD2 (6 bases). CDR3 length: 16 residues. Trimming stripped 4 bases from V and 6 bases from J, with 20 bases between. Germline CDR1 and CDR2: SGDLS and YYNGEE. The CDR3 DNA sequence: TGTGCCAGCAGCACCCGGAGTAGCGGCCCCTCCAATGAGCAGTTCTTC. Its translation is CASSTRSSGPSNEQFF.

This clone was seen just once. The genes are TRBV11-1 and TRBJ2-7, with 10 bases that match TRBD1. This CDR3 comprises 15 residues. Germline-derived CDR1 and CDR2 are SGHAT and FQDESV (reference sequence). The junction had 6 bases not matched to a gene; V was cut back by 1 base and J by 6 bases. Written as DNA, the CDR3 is TGTGCCAGCAGCTTAGGATCTGGACAGGGGGGCGAGCAGTACTTC. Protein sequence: CASSLGSGQGGEQYF.

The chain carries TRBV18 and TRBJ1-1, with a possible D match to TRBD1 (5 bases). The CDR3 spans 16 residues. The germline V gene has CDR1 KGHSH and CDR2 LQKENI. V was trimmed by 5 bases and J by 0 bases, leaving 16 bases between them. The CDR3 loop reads CASSGEAGLMNTEAFF. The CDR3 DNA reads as TGTGCCAGCTCAGGGGAAGCGGGACTCATGAACACTGAAGCTTTCTTT. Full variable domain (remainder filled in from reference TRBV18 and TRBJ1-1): NAGVMQNPRHLVRRRGQEARLRCSPMKGHSHVYWYRQLPEEGLKFMVYLQKENIIDESGMPKERFSAEFPKEGPSILRIQQVVRGDSAAYFCASSGEAGLMNTEAFFGQGTRLTVV.

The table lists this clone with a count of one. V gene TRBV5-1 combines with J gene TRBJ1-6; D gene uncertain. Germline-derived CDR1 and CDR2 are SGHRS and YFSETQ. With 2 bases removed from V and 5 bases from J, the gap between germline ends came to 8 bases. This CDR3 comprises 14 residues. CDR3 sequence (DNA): TGCGCCAGCAGCTTCTGGACTGATAATTCACCCCTCCACTTT. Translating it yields CASSFWTDNSPLHF.

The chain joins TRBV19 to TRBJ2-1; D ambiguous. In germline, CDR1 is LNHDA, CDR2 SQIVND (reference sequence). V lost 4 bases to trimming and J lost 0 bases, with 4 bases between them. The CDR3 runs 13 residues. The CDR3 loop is CASSTSSYNEQFF. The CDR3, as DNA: TGTGCCAGTAGTACCAGCTCCTACAATGAGCAGTTCTTC. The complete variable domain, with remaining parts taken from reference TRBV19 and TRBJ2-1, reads DGGITQSPKYLFRKEGQNVTLSCEQNLNHDAMYWYRQDPGQGLRLIYYSQIVNDFQKGDIAEGYSVSREKKESFPLTVTSAQKNPTAFYLCASSTSSYNEQFFGPGTRLTVL.

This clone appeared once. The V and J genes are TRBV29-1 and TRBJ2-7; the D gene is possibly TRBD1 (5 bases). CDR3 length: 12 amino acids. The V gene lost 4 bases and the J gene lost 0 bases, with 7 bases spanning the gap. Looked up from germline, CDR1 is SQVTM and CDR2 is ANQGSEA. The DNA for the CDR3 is TGCAGCGTTGCAGGGAACTCCTACGAGCAGTACTTC. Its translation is CSVAGNSYEQYF.

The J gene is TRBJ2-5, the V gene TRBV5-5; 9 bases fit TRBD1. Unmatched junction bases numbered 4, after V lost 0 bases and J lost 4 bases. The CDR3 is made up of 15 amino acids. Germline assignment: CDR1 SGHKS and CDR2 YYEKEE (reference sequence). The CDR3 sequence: CASSLAQGAGETQYF. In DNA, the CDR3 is TGTGCCAGCAGCTTGGCACAGGGGGCTGGAGAGACCCAGTACTTC.

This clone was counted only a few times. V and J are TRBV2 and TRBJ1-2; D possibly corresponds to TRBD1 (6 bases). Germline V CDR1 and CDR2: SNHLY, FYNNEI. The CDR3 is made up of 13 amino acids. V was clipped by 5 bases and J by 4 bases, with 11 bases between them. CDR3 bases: TGTGCCAGCAGTACCACAGGGTTCTATGGCTACACCTTC. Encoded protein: CASSTTGFYGYTF.

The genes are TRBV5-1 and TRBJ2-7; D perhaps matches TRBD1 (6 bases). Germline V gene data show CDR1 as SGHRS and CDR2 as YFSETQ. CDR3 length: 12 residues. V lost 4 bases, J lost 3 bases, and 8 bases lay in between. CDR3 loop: CASSADSYEQYF. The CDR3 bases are TGCGCCAGCAGCGCGGACAGCTACGAGCAGTACTTC.

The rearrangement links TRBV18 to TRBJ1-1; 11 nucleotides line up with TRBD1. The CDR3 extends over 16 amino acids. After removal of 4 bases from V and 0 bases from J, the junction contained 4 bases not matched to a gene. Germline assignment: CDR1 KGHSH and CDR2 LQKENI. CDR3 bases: TGTGCCAGCTCACTTGGACAGGGGGCAATGAACACTGAAGCTTTCTTT. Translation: CASSLGQGAMNTEAFF.

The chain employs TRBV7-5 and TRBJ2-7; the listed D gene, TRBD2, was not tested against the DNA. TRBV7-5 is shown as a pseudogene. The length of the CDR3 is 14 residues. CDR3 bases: TGTGTCAGAAGCTTGCGCCTAGGCGACGGCGAGCAGTACTTC. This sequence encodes CVRSLRLGDGEQYF.